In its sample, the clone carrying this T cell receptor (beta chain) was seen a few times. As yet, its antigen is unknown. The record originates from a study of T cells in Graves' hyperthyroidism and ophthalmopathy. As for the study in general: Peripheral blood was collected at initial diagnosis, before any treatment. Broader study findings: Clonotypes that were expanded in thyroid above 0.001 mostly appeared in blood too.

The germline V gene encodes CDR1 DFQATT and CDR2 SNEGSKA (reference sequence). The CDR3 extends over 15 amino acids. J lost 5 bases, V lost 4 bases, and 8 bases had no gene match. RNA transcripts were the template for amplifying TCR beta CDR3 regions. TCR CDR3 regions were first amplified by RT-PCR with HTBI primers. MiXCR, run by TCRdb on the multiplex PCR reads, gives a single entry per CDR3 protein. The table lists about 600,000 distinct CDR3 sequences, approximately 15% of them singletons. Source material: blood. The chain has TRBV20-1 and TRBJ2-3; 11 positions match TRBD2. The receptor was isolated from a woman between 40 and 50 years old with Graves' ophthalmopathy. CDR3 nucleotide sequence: TGCAGTGCTACGAAACTAGCGGGAGATTTAGATACGCAGTATTTT. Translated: CSATKLAGDLDTQYF.